The next 14 T cell receptor beta chains were all read from a single sample in a study of cytomegalovirus exposure and HLA in healthy donors. It was with 60 Vbeta and 13 Jbeta primers that the PCR ran. TCRdb keeps only in-frame clones here, not all; method: immunoSEQ multiplex PCR. The sample records roughly 120,000 clones, 70% to 80% being singletons. Sequenced: PBMCs. The receptors derive from a woman aged 40-49 years in good health and CMV-seropositive.

This chain connects TRBV6-5 to TRBJ2-7; D may be TRBD1 (5 bases). The germline CDR1 and CDR2 sequences are MNHEY and SVGAGI. CDR3 length equals 13 residues. Trimming took off 5 bases at V and 2 bases at J, with 10 bases between the two ends. CDR3 sequence reads: CASSRRQTYEQYF. The CDR3, as DNA: TGTGCCAGCAGTAGGAGACAGACCTACGAGCAGTACTTC.

The gene calls are TRBV9 and TRBJ1-4, with no clear D. V shed 0 bases and J shed 4 bases, with 4 bases lying between them. Looked up from germline, CDR1 is SGDLS and CDR2 is YYNGEE. This CDR3 comprises 13 residues. CDR3 DNA sequence: TGTGCCAGCAGCGTAGGCGTTAATGAAAAACTGTTTTTT. Protein product: CASSVGVNEKLFF.

The chain employs TRBV19 and TRBJ1-5; maybe TRBD1 (5 bases). This CDR3 is 15 amino acids long. Germline V gene sequence: CDR1 LNHDA, CDR2 SQIVND (reference sequence). The V and J ends lost 2 bases and 5 bases respectively, with 13 bases between them. CDR3 DNA: TGTGCCAGTAGTATACCCGGTGGGGCTCATCAGCCCCAGCATTTT. This encodes CASSIPGGAHQPQHF.

The V and J genes are TRBV18 and TRBJ1-2, with 7 bases matching TRBD1. V was pared by 2 bases and J by 3 bases, with 9 bases of the junction left unmatched. Germline CDR1 reads KGHSH; CDR2 reads LQKENI. This CDR3 spans 16 amino acids. CDR3: CASSPDREKLYYGYTF. CDR3 sequence (DNA): TGTGCCAGCTCACCAGACAGGGAAAAGTTATACTATGGCTACACCTTC.

J is TRBJ1-2 and V is TRBV14; no firm D call. The CDR3 has 13 residues. V was shortened by 1 base and J by 4 bases, with 7 bases between the two germline ends. Germline loops: CDR1 SGHDN, CDR2 FVKESK. For the CDR3, the DNA is TGTGCCAGCAGCCAAGTTGCGGGCTATGGCTACACCTTC. This sequence encodes CASSQVAGYGYTF.

The genes are TRBV7-9 and TRBJ2-7; the D gene is possibly TRBD1 (6 bases). This CDR3 is built from 14 residues. V gave up 5 bases and J gave up 5 bases, with 16 bases separating them. Germline V lookup: CDR1 SEHNR, CDR2 FQNEAQ (reference sequence). CDR3 DNA: TGTGCCAGCAGCATTACAGGGTTTAGGAACGAGCAGTACTTC. Encoded protein: CASSITGFRNEQYF. Using reference TRBV7-9 and TRBJ2-7 for the parts outside the CDR3, the full variable domain is DTGVSQNPRHKITKRGQNVTFRCDPISEHNRLYWYRQTLGQGPEFLTYFQNEAQLEKSRLLSDRFSAERPKGSFSTLEIQRTEQGDSAMYLCASSITGFRNEQYFGPGTRLTVT.

The J gene is TRBJ1-1, the V gene TRBV7-6; possibly TRBD1 for D (5 bases). The CDR3 loop spans 14 amino acids. Trimming removed 4 bases from V and 5 bases from J, with 14 bases in between. Germline lookup yields CDR1 SGHVS and CDR2 FNYEAQ. The CDR3 reads CASSSGGVGTEAFF. For the CDR3, the DNA is TGTGCCAGCAGCTCGGGGGGAGTGGGAACTGAAGCTTTCTTT.

A remark on this clone: The same CDR3 arises from other DNA sequences in this sample as well. This chain connects TRBV18 to TRBJ2-7; 11 bases are shared with TRBD1. The ends lost 2 bases at V and 4 bases at J; junction bases unmatched: 1. This CDR3 contains 14 residues. Germline assignment: CDR1 KGHSH and CDR2 LQKENI. The CDR3 spells CASSPGTGGYEQYF. The CDR3 nucleotides read TGTGCCAGCTCACCAGGGACAGGGGGATACGAGCAGTACTTC. Looking up the rest from reference TRBV18 and TRBJ2-7 gives the full variable domain: NAGVMQNPRHLVRRRGQEARLRCSPMKGHSHVYWYRQLPEEGLKFMVYLQKENIIDESGMPKERFSAEFPKEGPSILRIQQVVRGDSAAYFCASSPGTGGYEQYFGPGTRLTVT.

V gene TRBV2 combines with J gene TRBJ1-2; perhaps TRBD1 as D (6 bases). Between the trimmed V and J ends, which lost 8 bases and 7 bases, there was a span of 20 bases. CDR3 length: 14 residues. Per the germline V gene, CDR1 is SNHLY and CDR2 is FYNNEI. CDR3 sequence (DNA): TGTGCCAGCCCCAGGGGAGCGACAAACGCTGGCTACACCTTC. It yields the protein CASPRGATNAGYTF.

This clone was recorded a few times. V is TRBV7-3 and J is TRBJ1-2; possible D gene TRBD1, 5 bases. Germline CDR1 reads SGHTA; CDR2 reads FQGTGA. The CDR3 is 15 residues long. V was shortened by 5 bases and J by 4 bases, with 17 bases between the two germline ends. CDR3 loop: CASSLIGGSGYGYTF. In DNA, the CDR3 is TGTGCCAGCAGCCTCATTGGGGGGTCAGGCTATGGCTACACCTTC.

This clone showed up just a few times. The chain carries TRBV5-4 and TRBJ1-4; D remains ambiguous. V shed 5 bases and J shed 0 bases, with 11 bases lying between them. The CDR3 length is 15 residues. Looked up from germline, CDR1 is SGHNT and CDR2 is YYREEE (reference sequence). The CDR3 loop reads CASSYTDATNEKLFF. CDR3 sequence (DNA): TGTGCCAGCAGTTATACAGACGCAACTAATGAAAAACTGTTTTTT.

The rearrangement links TRBV29-1 to TRBJ1-5; possibly TRBD1 for D (5 bases). V was shortened by 7 bases and J by 5 bases, with 12 bases between the two germline ends. The germline V gene has CDR1 SQVTM and CDR2 ANQGSEA. This CDR3 has 12 amino acids. This CDR3 is CSASGRDQPQHF. CDR3 DNA: TGCAGCGCTTCGGGCAGGGATCAGCCCCAGCATTTT.

This clone is a singleton in its sample. CDR3 residues: CASSTHGQGWEGGTDTQYF. For the CDR3, the DNA is TGTGCCAGCAGTACCCATGGACAGGGGTGGGAGGGTGGCACAGATACGCAGTATTTT. The rearrangement joins TRBV2 to TRBJ2-3, with 9 positions matching TRBD1. With V trimmed by 5 bases and J by 1 base, 16 bases remained unmatched. Germline V gene data show CDR1 as SNHLY and CDR2 as FYNNEI. The CDR3 totals 19 residues.

V gene TRBV21-1 combines with J gene TRBJ1-2; the D segment call TRBD1 is taken from the table without a DNA check. TRBV21-1 is a pseudogene. The CDR3 has 14 residues. The CDR3 loop reads CASRTTGGAGGYTF. The DNA for the CDR3 is TGTGCCAGCAGGACGACAGGGGGCGCCGGTGGCTACACCTTC.